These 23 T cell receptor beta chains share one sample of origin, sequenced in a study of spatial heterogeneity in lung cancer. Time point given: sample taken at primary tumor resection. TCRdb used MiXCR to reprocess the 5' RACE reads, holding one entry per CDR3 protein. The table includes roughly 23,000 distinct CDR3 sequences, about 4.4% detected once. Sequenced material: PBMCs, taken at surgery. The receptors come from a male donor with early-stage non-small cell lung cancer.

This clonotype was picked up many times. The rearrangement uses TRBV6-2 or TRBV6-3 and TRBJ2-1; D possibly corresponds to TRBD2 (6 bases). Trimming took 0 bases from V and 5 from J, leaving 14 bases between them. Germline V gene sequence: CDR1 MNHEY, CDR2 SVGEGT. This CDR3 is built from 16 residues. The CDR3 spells CASSYSLPGVDNEQFF. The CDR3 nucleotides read TGTGCCAGCAGTTACTCGCTCCCGGGGGTGGACAATGAGCAGTTCTTC.

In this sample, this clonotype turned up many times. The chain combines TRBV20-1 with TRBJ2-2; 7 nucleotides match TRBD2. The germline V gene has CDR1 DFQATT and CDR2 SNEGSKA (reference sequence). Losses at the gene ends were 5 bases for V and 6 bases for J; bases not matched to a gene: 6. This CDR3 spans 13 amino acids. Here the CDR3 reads CSAPEGRAGELFF. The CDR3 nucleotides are TGCAGTGCTCCAGAGGGGAGGGCCGGGGAGCTGTTTTTT.

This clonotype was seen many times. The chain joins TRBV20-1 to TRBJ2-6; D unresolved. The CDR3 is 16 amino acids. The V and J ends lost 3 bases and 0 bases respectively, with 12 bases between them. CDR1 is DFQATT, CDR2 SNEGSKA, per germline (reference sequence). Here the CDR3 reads CSARRQAASGANVLTF. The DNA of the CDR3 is TGCAGTGCTAGGCGCCAGGCCGCCTCTGGGGCCAACGTCCTGACTTTC.

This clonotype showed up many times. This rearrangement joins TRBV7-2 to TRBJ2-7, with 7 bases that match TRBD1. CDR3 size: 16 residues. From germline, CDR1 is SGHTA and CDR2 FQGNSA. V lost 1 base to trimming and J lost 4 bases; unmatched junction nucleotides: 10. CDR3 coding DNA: TGTGCCAGCAGCTTAGGACGGCCAGGGGGAATATACGAGCAGTACTTC. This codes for CASSLGRPGGIYEQYF.

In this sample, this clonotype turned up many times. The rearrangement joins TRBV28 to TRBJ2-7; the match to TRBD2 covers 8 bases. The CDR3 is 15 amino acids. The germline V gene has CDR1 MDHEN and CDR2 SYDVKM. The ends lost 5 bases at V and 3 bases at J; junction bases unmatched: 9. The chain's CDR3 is CASSPPSGSNYEQYF. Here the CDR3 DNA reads TGTGCCAGCAGTCCTCCCAGCGGGAGTAACTACGAGCAGTACTTC.

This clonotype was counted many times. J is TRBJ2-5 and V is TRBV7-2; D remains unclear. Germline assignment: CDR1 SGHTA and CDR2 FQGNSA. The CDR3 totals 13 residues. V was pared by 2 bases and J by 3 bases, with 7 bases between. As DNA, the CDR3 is TGTGCCAGCAGCTTAAATCTGAAAGAGACCCAGTACTTC. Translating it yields CASSLNLKETQYF.

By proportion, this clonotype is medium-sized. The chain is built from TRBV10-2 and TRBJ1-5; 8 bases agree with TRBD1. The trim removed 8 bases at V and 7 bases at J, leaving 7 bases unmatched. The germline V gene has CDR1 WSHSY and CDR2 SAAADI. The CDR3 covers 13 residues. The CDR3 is CASGSDRGQPQHF. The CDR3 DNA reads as TGCGCCAGCGGCTCCGACAGGGGACAGCCCCAGCATTTT.

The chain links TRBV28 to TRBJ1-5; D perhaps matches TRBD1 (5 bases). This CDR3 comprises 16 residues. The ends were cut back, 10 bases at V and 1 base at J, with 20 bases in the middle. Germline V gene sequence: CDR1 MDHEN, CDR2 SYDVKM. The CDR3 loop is CAIDDSGRPSNQPQHF. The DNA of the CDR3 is TGTGCCATCGACGACTCAGGGCGCCCCAGCAATCAGCCCCAGCATTTT.

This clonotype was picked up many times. This chain's CDR3 is CASSQVGTGEQFF. The CDR3 DNA sequence: TGTGCCAGCAGCCAAGTAGGTACAGGTGAGCAGTTCTTC. This rearrangement joins TRBV3-1 to TRBJ2-1; a possible D gene is TRBD1 (5 bases). Germline assignment: CDR1 LGHDT and CDR2 YNNKEL (reference sequence). This CDR3 comprises 13 residues. Trimming cost V 1 base and J 9 bases, with 10 bases left between them.

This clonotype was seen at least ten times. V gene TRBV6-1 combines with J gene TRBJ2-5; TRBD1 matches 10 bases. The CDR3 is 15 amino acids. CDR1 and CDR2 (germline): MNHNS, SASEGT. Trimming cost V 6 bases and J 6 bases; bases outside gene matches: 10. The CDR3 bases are TGTGCCAGCAGAGAGGGGACAGGGGTTGGAAAGACCCAGTACTTC. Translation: CASREGTGVGKTQYF.

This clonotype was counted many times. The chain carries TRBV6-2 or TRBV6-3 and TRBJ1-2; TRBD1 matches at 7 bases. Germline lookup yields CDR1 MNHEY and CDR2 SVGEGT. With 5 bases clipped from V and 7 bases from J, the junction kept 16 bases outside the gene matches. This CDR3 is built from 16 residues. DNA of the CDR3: TGTGCCAGCAGTCGATTCCGGGACAGCCACCCTAGTGGCTACACCTTC. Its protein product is CASSRFRDSHPSGYTF.

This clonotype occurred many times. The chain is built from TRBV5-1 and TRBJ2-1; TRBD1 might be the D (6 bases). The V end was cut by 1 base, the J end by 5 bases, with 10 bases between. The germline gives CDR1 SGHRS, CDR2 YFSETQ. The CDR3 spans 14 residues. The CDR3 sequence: CASSLPGANNEQFF. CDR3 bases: TGCGCCAGCAGCTTGCCAGGGGCGAACAATGAGCAGTTCTTC.

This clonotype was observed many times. CDR3 nucleotides: TGTGCCAGCAGTTTAGGAGGGACTGGGGCCAACGTCCTGACTTTC. It translates to CASSLGGTGANVLTF. The chain carries TRBV28 and TRBJ2-6; the D gene is possibly TRBD2 (6 bases). The length of the CDR3 is 15 residues. Looked up from germline, CDR1 is MDHEN and CDR2 is SYDVKM. V gave up 2 bases and J gave up 2 bases, with 7 bases separating them.

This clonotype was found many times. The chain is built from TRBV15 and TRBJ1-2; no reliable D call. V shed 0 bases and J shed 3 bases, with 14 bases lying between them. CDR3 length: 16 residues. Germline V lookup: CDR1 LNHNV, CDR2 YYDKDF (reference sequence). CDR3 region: CATSREDKEPYYGYTF. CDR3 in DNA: TGTGCCACCAGCAGAGAAGACAAGGAGCCATACTATGGCTACACCTTC. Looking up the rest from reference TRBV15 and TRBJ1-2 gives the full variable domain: DAMVIQNPRYQVTQFGKPVTLSCSQTLNHNVMYWYQQKSSQAPKLLFHYYDKDFNNEADTPDNFQSRRPNTSFCFLDIRSPGLGDTAMYLCATSREDKEPYYGYTFGSGTRLTVV.

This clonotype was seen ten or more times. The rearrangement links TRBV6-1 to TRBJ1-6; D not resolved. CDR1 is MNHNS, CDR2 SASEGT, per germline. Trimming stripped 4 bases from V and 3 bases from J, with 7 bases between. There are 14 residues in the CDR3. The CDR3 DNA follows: TGTGCCAGCAGTGTAGGATACTATAATTCACCCCTCCACTTT. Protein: CASSVGYYNSPLHF.

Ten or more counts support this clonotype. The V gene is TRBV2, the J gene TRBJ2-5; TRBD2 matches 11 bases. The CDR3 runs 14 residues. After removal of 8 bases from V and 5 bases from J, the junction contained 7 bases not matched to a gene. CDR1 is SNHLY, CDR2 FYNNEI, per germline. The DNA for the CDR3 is TGTGCCAGCTGCCCACTAGCGGGGGCGGAGACCCAGTACTTC. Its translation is CASCPLAGAETQYF.

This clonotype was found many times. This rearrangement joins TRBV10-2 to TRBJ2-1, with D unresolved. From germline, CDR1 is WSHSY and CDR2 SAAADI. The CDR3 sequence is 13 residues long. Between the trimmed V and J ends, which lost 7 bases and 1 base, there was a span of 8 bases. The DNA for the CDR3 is TGCGCCAGCATTGACCGTTCCTACAATGAGCAGTTCTTC. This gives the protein CASIDRSYNEQFF.

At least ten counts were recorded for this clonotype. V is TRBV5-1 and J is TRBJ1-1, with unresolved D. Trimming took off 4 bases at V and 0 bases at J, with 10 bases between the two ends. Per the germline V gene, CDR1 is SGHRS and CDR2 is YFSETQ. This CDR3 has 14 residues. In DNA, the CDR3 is TGCGCCAGCAGCACGGGAGACATGAACACTGAAGCTTTCTTT. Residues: CASSTGDMNTEAFF.

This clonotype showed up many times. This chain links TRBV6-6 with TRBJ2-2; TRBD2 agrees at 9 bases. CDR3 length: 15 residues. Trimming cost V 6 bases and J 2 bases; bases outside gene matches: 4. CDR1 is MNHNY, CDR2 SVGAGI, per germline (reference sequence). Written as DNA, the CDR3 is TGTGCCAGCAGACCGGGACTAGCAAACACCGGGGAGCTGTTTTTT. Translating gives CASRPGLANTGELFF.

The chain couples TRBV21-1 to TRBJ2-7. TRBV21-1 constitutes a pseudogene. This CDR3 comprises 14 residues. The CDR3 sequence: CASSSKRERKVQYF. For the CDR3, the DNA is TGTGCCAGCAGCTCAAAGCGGGAGAGGAAGGTGCAGTACTTC.

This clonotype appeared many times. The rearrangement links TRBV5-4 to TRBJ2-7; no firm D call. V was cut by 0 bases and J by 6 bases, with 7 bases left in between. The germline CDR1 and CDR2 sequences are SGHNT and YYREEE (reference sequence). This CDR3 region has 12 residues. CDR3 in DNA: TGTGCCAGCAGCTTGGGGCTTGGCGAGCAGTACTTC. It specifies CASSLGLGEQYF.

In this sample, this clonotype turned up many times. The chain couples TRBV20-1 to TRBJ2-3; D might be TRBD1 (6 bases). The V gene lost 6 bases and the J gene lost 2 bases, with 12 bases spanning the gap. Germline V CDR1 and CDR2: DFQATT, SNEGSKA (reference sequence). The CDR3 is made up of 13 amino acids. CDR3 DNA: TGCAGTGCCTATCGACAGGACACAGATACGCAGTATTTT. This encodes CSAYRQDTDTQYF.

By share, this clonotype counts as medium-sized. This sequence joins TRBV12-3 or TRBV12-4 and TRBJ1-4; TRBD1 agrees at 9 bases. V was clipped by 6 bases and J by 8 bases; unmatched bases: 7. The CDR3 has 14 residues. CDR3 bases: TGTGCCAGCAGCCCCCGGACAGGGGCGGAAAAACTGTTTTTT. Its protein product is CASSPRTGAEKLFF.